The 5 T cell receptor beta chains reported below all come from one sample, sequenced in a study of shared clonotypes between healthy human individuals. Sequenced by immunoSEQ multiplex PCR; TCRdb stores in-frame clones only, minus some. Of about 1 million clones detected, approximately 70% appear once; the ten largest clones hold approximately 1.5%. Sample: memory CD4+ T cells sorted from blood. Subset here: CD45RA-negative fraction. The receptor source for this set is a young man in good health.

This chain uses TRBV6-5 with TRBJ1-1; a possible D gene is TRBD1 (5 bases). Trimming took 5 bases from V and 1 from J, leaving 14 bases between them. Germline CDR1 reads MNHEY; CDR2 reads SVGAGI. The CDR3 runs to 15 residues. The DNA of the CDR3 is TGTGCCAGCAGTACACGCGGACATAGGAACACTGAAGCTTTCTTT. It translates to CASSTRGHRNTEAFF.

The sample holds a few counts of this clone. This CDR3 reads CASSPNSNQPQHF. The DNA for the CDR3 is TGTGCCAGCAGTCCGAACAGCAATCAGCCCCAGCATTTT. The genes are TRBV6-1 and TRBJ1-5, with no clear D. V dropped 5 bases and J dropped 1 base, with 6 bases sitting between them. The CDR3 contains 13 residues. CDR1 is MNHNS and CDR2 is SASEGT in the germline V gene.

This clone has more than one count but fewer than ten. CDR3 sequence: CASSLGSGRAGGGELFF. In DNA, the CDR3 is TGTGCCAGCAGCTTGGGAAGCGGGAGGGCCGGAGGCGGGGAGCTGTTTTTT. The V and J genes are TRBV5-4 and TRBJ2-2; 10 bases are a match to TRBD2. This CDR3 contains 17 residues. The V gene's germline CDR1 is SGHNT and CDR2 YYREEE (reference sequence). The J segment lost 7 bases and the V segment lost 0 bases, leaving 9 bases of the junction unmatched.

This chain uses TRBV7-2 with TRBJ2-1, with D tentatively TRBD2 (6 bases). Germline V gene lookup returns CDR1 SGHTA and CDR2 FQGNSA. Trimming took 3 bases from V and 7 from J, leaving 13 bases between them. This CDR3 is built from 14 residues. CDR3 nucleotide sequence: TGTGCCAGCAGCTTTGGGGGGTTTGGGAATGAGCAGTTCTTC. This encodes CASSFGGFGNEQFF.

This clone was picked up a small number of times. This rearrangement joins TRBV28 to TRBJ1-5; D unresolved. The length of the CDR3 is 13 residues. Trimming shortened V by 10 bases and J by 0 bases, and 10 bases separated the two germline ends. Germline V gene sequence: CDR1 MDHEN, CDR2 SYDVKM. CDR3 region: CATWGPSNQPQHF. For the CDR3, the DNA is TGTGCCACGTGGGGTCCTAGCAATCAGCCCCAGCATTTT.